This T cell receptor (beta chain) was recorded in a study of beta chain features in type 1 diabetes. Expressed TCRB transcripts were sequenced after all isolated RNA was converted to cDNA. TCRdb keeps only in-frame clones here, not all; method: immunoSEQ multiplex PCR. The sample has around 240,000 clones; about a sixth are singletons. The ends were cut back, 5 bases at V and 2 bases at J, with 4 bases in the middle. The CDR3 covers 12 residues. Per the germline V gene, CDR1 is SGHTA and CDR2 is FQGNSA. This clone was counted a few times. The antigen is unknown. Whole-study findings and limits: A potential PCR bias toward shorter templates would be equal in patient and control samples. Across all four CD4+ subsets, people with type 1 diabetes showed modestly shorter TCRB CDR3s.

Specimen: naive CD4+ T cells from blood. This clonotype originated in a man aged 30 to 45 with type 1 diabetes. The chain recombines TRBV7-2 with TRBJ2-1, with D uncertain. CDR3 residues: CASSPAYNEQFF. The CDR3 DNA is TGTGCCAGCAGCCCTGCCTACAATGAGCAGTTCTTC.